This T cell receptor (beta chain) is drawn from a study of blood T cell repertoires in COVID-19 (dated by TCRdb to 2020 to 2022). Study-wide context: Samples covering the acute and convalescent phases of COVID-19 were provided by collaborators in the United States, Italy and Spain. The prospective study material was composed of cDNA or gDNA derived from T cells, B-cell-depleted T cells, or PBMCs. The repertoires were released in a freely available public database intended as a resource for research on the immune response to SARS-CoV-2. Samples were obtained from the ongoing ImmuneRACE study (first 160 participants) and from about 1,300 subjects provided by 6 global collaborators. Subjects who had been exposed to COVID-19, were actively infected with it, or had recovered from it provided the deeply sampled blood TCRbeta repertoires that made up the dataset. A de-identified subject ID, COVID-19 status, age in years and sex were almost always included in the sample metadata. Where available, HLA class I and class II types were taken from metadata supplied by the sample provider and were not determined by assay-based typing. Here is what the overall study found, with its caveats: The quantity of clinical and demographic metadata differed by source and by participant and was supplied without curation.

Reading from cysteine to phenylalanine, the CDR3 counts 11 amino acids. CDR3 DNA is the only sequence kept; it has 33 bases, read in frame from the first base. CDR1 and CDR2 are drawn from the germline V gene: MNHEY, SVGAGI. Relative to germline, V is 9 bases shorter and J is 0 bases shorter, with 5 bases between their ends. Turning to this clone: Its binding antigen is unknown. Base qualities are not at hand, and no much larger clone is one base apart.

Whole blood was collected in K2EDTA tubes by collaborating institutions according to the institutions' own protocols. Collaborator samples were shipped for TCRbeta analysis as frozen whole blood, isolated PBMCs, or DNA extracted from either sample type. TCRbeta CDR3 regions were amplified from genomic DNA by means of the immunoSEQ Assay, a bias-controlled multiplex PCR. As for the original processing: The number of nucleated cells in each sample was estimated from the amplification of reference gene primers within the assay. Sequence reads were collapsed and filtered to measure the absolute abundance of every unique TCRbeta CDR3 rearrangement. For each sample, productive Simpson clonality was calculated by taking the square root of Simpson's diversity index across productive rearrangements. The table comes from immuneACCESS by way of TCRdb, which keeps in-frame sequences with V and J called. Part of the clones is missing from these tables; in studies checked, under half for an unresolved V gene and the rest for unknown reasons. The D gene and trimming were derived from the DNA, and the V and J assignments and clone size from that table. This sample gives 130,000 to 150,000 clones in total; around 81% of them show up just once. Under 3% of the sample comes from the top ten.

The sequenced sample consisted of peripheral blood. The rearranged segments are TRBV6-5 and TRBJ1-2; no D gene can be assigned with confidence. The TCR sequence derives from a woman aged 40 to 49 with active or convalescent COVID-19. The CDR3 amino acid sequence is: CASPSNYGYTF. The DNA sequence is as follows: TGTGCCAGTCCGTCTAACTATGGCTACACCTTC.